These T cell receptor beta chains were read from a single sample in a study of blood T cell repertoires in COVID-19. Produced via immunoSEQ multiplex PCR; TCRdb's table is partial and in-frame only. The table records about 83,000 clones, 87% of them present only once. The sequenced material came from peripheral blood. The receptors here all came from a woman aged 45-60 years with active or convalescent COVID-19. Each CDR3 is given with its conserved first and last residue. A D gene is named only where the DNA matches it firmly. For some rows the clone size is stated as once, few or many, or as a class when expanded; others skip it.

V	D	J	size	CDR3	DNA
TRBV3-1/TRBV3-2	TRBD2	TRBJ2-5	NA	CASSRRTSGGRETQYF	TGTGCCAGCAGCCGCAGGACTAGCGGGGGGAGGGAGACCCAGTACTTC
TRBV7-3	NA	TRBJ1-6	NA	CASTFFGDSPLHF	TGTGCCAGCACGTTCTTCGGGGATTCACCCCTCCACTTT
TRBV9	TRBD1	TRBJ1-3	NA	CASSDKGTGTGNTIYF	TGTGCCAGCAGCGATAAGGGGACAGGGACGGGAAACACCATATATTTT
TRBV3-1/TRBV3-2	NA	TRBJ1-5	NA	CASSQAGGARDQPQHF	TGTGCCAGCAGCCAAGCGGGGGGGGCGCGGGATCAGCCCCAGCATTTT
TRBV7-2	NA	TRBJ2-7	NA	CASSQGTTSYEQYF	TGTGCCAGCAGCCAGGGGACAACATCCTACGAGCAGTACTTC
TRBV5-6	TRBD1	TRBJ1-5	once	CASSLGPGGRQPQHF	TGTGCCAGCAGCTTGGGGCCAGGGGGAAGGCAGCCCCAGCATTTT
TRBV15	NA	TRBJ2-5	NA	CATSTYRAGEETQYF	TGTGCCACCAGCACATATAGGGCAGGGGAAGAGACCCAGTACTTC
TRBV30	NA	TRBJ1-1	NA	CAWNQGFGTEAFF	TGTGCCTGGAACCAGGGCTTCGGCACTGAAGCTTTCTTT
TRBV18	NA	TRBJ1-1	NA	CASVNRAGYTEAFF	TGTGCCAGCGTCAACAGGGCTGGGTACACTGAAGCTTTCTTT
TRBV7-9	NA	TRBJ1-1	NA	CASSLGQVNTEAFF	TGTGCCAGCAGCTTAGGGCAGGTGAACACTGAAGCTTTCTTT
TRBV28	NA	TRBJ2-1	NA	CASSLKGSYNEQFF	TGTGCCAGCAGTCTAAAAGGGAGCTACAATGAGCAGTTCTTC
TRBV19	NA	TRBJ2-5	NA	CASNPGDRETQYF	TGTGCCAGTAATCCGGGAGATAGGGAGACCCAGTACTTC
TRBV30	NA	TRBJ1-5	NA	CAWTRGGSNQPQHF	TGTGCCTGGACCCGCGGCGGGAGCAATCAGCCCCAGCATTTT
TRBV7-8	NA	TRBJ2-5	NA	CASSLAQGGIQETQYF	TGTGCCAGCAGCTTAGCGCAGGGGGGAATCCAAGAGACCCAGTACTTC
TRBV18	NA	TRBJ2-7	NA	CASSPLARDEQYF	TGTGCCAGCTCACCACTGGCCAGGGACGAGCAGTACTTC
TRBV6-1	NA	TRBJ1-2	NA	CASSEYSGGGSYGYTF	TGTGCCAGCAGTGAATACAGTGGGGGGGGCAGTTATGGCTACACCTTC
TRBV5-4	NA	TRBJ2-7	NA	CASSPRDTPYEQYF	TGTGCCAGCAGCCCCCGGGACACCCCCTACGAGCAGTACTTC
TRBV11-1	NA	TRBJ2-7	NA	CASSLAASGLKQYF	TGTGCCAGCAGCTTAGCGGCTTCGGGGTTGAAGCAGTACTTC
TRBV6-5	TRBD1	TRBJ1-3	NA	CASSPVDRAGNTIYF	TGTGCCAGCAGTCCCGTAGACAGGGCTGGAAACACCATATATTTT
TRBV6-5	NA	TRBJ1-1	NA	CASHLGGYTEAFF	TGTGCCAGCCATCTGGGGGGGTACACTGAAGCTTTCTTT
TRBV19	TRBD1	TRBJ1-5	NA	CATEQGAYQPQHF	TGTGCCACAGAACAGGGGGCTTATCAGCCCCAGCATTTT
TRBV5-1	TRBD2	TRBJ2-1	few	CASRGLVDYNEQFF	TGCGCCAGCAGGGGACTAGTTGATTACAATGAGCAGTTCTTC
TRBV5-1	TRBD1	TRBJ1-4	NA	CASSPTGQGRGEKLFF	TGCGCCAGCAGTCCAACGGGACAGGGTCGAGGGGAAAAACTGTTTTTT
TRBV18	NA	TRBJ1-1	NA	CASSPTAAGYLPGTEAFF	TGTGCCAGCTCACCCACCGCGGCAGGGTACCTCCCTGGGACTGAAGCTTTCTTT
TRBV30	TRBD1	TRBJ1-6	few	CAWRKGTGGPLHF	TGTGCCTGGAGGAAAGGGACAGGAGGACCCCTCCACTTT
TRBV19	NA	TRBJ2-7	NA	CASSIQGDEQYF	TGTGCCAGTAGTATACAGGGCGACGAGCAGTACTTC
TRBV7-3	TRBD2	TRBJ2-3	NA	CASSSSGTSGGISTDTQYF	TGTGCCAGCAGCTCCTCCGGGACTAGCGGGGGGATTTCCACAGATACGCAGTATTTT
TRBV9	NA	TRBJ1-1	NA	CASSVATNTEAFF	TGTGCCAGCAGCGTAGCTACGAACACTGAAGCTTTCTTT
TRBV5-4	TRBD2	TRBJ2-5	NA	CASSPGTTQETQYF	TGTGCCAGCAGCCCGGGGACTACCCAAGAGACCCAGTACTTC
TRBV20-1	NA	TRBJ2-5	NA	CSASNDREDQYF	TGCAGTGCTAGTAACGACAGGGAGGACCAGTACTTC
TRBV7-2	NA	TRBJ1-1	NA	CASSFGGLNTEAFF	TGTGCCAGCAGCTTCGGGGGATTGAACACTGAAGCTTTCTTT
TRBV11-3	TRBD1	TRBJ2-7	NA	CASSFRPPGQGWREQYF	TGTGCCAGCAGCTTTAGACCACCGGGACAGGGATGGAGGGAGCAGTACTTC
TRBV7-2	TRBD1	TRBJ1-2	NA	CASSLGTGTNYGYTF	TGTGCCAGCAGCTTAGGGACAGGAACTAACTATGGCTACACCTTC
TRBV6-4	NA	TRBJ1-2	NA	CASSDPIIGTVDIYGYTF	TGTGCCAGCAGTGACCCGATTATTGGAACGGTCGACATCTATGGCTACACCTTC
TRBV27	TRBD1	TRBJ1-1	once	CASRRDTQGDTEAFF	TGTGCCAGCAGGCGGGACACCCAGGGGGACACTGAAGCTTTCTTT
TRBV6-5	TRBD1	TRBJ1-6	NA	CASSRDRASLHF	TGTGCCAGCAGTCGGGACAGGGCTTCCCTCCACTTT
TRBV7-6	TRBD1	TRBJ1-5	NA	CASSQGGRSNQPQHF	TGTGCCAGCAGCCAGGGGGGCAGAAGCAATCAGCCCCAGCATTTT
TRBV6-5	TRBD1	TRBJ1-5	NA	CASSLDRVYQPQHF	TGTGCCAGCAGCCTGGACAGGGTATATCAGCCCCAGCATTTT
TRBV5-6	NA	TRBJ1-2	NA	CASSLNRLSNYGYTF	TGTGCCAGCAGCTTGAACAGACTATCTAACTATGGCTACACCTTC
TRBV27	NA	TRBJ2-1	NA	CASSFLDWQGHNEQFF	TGTGCCAGCAGTTTCCTTGACTGGCAGGGCCACAATGAGCAGTTCTTC
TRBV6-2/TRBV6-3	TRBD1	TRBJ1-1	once	CASSRGDREGGKAFF	TGTGCCAGCAGCCGAGGGGACAGGGAGGGAGGAAAAGCTTTCTTT
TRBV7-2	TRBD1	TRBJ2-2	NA	CASSPGQGRVGELFF	TGTGCCAGCAGCCCGGGACAGGGGAGAGTCGGGGAGCTGTTTTTT